The rows below give T cell receptor beta chains drawn from one sample of a study of T cells in Graves' hyperthyroidism and ophthalmopathy. TCRdb redid the calling of the multiplex PCR reads with MiXCR, one entry per CDR3 protein. The sample records hundreds of thousands of distinct CDR3 sequences, 12% to 15% being singletons. The specimen sequenced was blood. The origin of the receptors is a woman in her late teens or twenties with Graves' hyperthyroidism. Both conserved end residues are part of each CDR3. Expanded clones are given a class, and other clones once, few, many or no size at all.

CDR3aa: CSVEVVAGGKQETQYF; j_gene: TRBJ2-5; v_gene: TRBV29-1; abundance: once
CDR3aa: CSVSREGTEAFF; j_gene: TRBJ1-1; v_gene: TRBV29-1; abundance: few
CDR3aa: CASSPGLTGTGELFF; j_gene: TRBJ2-2; v_gene: TRBV18; abundance: few
CDR3aa: CASSPGRNLPYEQYF; j_gene: TRBJ2-7; v_gene: TRBV5-5; abundance: many
CDR3aa: CASSHLAGGGQSYNEQFF; j_gene: TRBJ2-1; v_gene: TRBV3-1; abundance: many
CDR3aa: CASSVTGNTGELFF; j_gene: TRBJ2-2; v_gene: TRBV9; abundance: many
CDR3aa: CAWSLMRTSGSNYNEQFF; j_gene: TRBJ2-1; v_gene: TRBV30; abundance: -
CDR3aa: CASSHEWDRGGDQPQHF; j_gene: TRBJ1-5; v_gene: TRBV2; abundance: few
CDR3aa: CASSATWRGNQPQHF; j_gene: TRBJ1-5; v_gene: TRBV2; abundance: many
CDR3aa: CASSYSGVRTNEKLFF; j_gene: TRBJ1-4; v_gene: TRBV6-6; abundance: few
CDR3aa: CATKEGPAGELFF; j_gene: TRBJ2-2; v_gene: TRBV24-1; abundance: -
CDR3aa: CASSQRVTGTGTQYF; j_gene: TRBJ2-5; v_gene: TRBV7-9; abundance: few
CDR3aa: CASSRLSGGTGAYNEQFF; j_gene: TRBJ2-1; v_gene: TRBV11-2; abundance: many
CDR3aa: CASSFGSSDTQYF; j_gene: TRBJ2-3; v_gene: TRBV7-9; abundance: many
CDR3aa: CASSLEDSVGQPQHF; j_gene: TRBJ1-5; v_gene: TRBV7-9; abundance: -
CDR3aa: CAWSVTGVGEQYF; j_gene: TRBJ2-7; v_gene: TRBV30; abundance: -
CDR3aa: CASSPFHGENQNIQYF; j_gene: TRBJ2-4; v_gene: TRBV28; abundance: many
CDR3aa: CASSEQGGWTQYF; j_gene: TRBJ2-5; v_gene: TRBV2; abundance: -
CDR3aa: CASSQGFGGHLSTDTQYF; j_gene: TRBJ2-3; v_gene: TRBV3-1; abundance: many
CDR3aa: CASSVGLAGTSYNEQFF; j_gene: TRBJ2-1; v_gene: TRBV9; abundance: few
CDR3aa: CASSPLSGRTDTQYF; j_gene: TRBJ2-3; v_gene: TRBV7-9; abundance: many
CDR3aa: CASSEGETYYEQYF; j_gene: TRBJ2-7; v_gene: TRBV2; abundance: many
CDR3aa: CASSRRAGWDTEAFF; j_gene: TRBJ1-1; v_gene: TRBV19; abundance: -
CDR3aa: CASRTGLAGDRNEQFF; j_gene: TRBJ2-1; v_gene: TRBV12-3/TRBV12-4; abundance: many
CDR3aa: CASSLVAGGRETQFF; j_gene: -; v_gene: TRBV5-1; abundance: few
CDR3aa: CASSPGTAVKTQYF; j_gene: TRBJ2-5; v_gene: TRBV6-1; abundance: -
CDR3aa: CASSPTTGASQPQHF; j_gene: TRBJ1-5; v_gene: TRBV12-3/TRBV12-4; abundance: many
CDR3aa: CASSLEELAGVDTQYF; j_gene: TRBJ2-3; v_gene: TRBV7-9; abundance: -
CDR3aa: CASSFTSHHTYEQYF; j_gene: TRBJ2-7; v_gene: TRBV19; abundance: -
CDR3aa: CASKEGGSPDTQYF; j_gene: TRBJ2-3; v_gene: TRBV11-1; abundance: many
CDR3aa: CASSDGVGDSDTQYF; j_gene: TRBJ2-3; v_gene: TRBV6-1; abundance: few
CDR3aa: CASSLRVGQANEKLFF; j_gene: TRBJ1-4; v_gene: TRBV11-3; abundance: -
CDR3aa: CASSLGLAPVYQQYF; j_gene: TRBJ2-7; v_gene: TRBV7-2; abundance: many
CDR3aa: CASSLEDFYNEQFF; j_gene: TRBJ2-1; v_gene: TRBV12-3/TRBV12-4; abundance: many
CDR3aa: CASSYRGQKKLFF; j_gene: TRBJ1-4; v_gene: TRBV6-6; abundance: -
CDR3aa: CASSQESARGTFF; j_gene: TRBJ2-1; v_gene: TRBV4-1; abundance: -
CDR3aa: CSARQSGTLRHGYTF; j_gene: TRBJ1-2; v_gene: TRBV20-1; abundance: few
CDR3aa: CASSLAAGGGQETQYF; j_gene: TRBJ2-5; v_gene: TRBV12-3/TRBV12-4; abundance: many
CDR3aa: CASCQGPPNQPQHF; j_gene: TRBJ1-5; v_gene: TRBV7-9; abundance: few
CDR3aa: CASRGGRVNTEAFF; j_gene: TRBJ1-1; v_gene: TRBV28; abundance: -
CDR3aa: CAGGDGPYEQYF; j_gene: TRBJ2-7; v_gene: TRBV7-9; abundance: many